Below, 7 T cell receptor beta chains from the same sample are listed, as sequenced in a study of vaccination and CD4 T cells after COVID-19. Cultured CD4+ T-cell DNA underwent Oncomine TCR Beta short-read sequencing. TCRdb used MiXCR to reprocess the PCR reads, holding one entry per CDR3 protein. The sample lists more than 20,000 distinct CDR3 sequences; approximately 49% were seen once. Treatment: approximately 11-day PBMC culture with coronavirus spike peptide pools or control peptides (ViraFEST assay). No antigen has been assigned to these receptors. The sequencing input was CD4+ T cells from blood, cultured in vitro. The origin of the receptors is a human donor who had recovered from COVID-19.

A few counts support this clonotype. The chain is built from TRBV28 and TRBJ2-2; 12 bases are shared with TRBD2. With V trimmed by 6 bases and J by 10 bases, 3 bases remained unmatched. The CDR3 runs to 13 residues. Germline assignment: CDR1 MDHEN and CDR2 SYDVKM. DNA of the CDR3: TGTGCCAGCAGGGGACTAGCGGGCAAGGAGCTGTTTTTT. This codes for CASRGLAGKELFF.

The CDR3 DNA reads as TGTGCCAGCAGTTTCCACGGGGGCCCACCCTATGGCTACACCTTC. This codes for CASSFHGGPPYGYTF. The rearrangement joins TRBV12-3 or TRBV12-4 to TRBJ1-2, with a possible D match to TRBD1 (6 bases). Between the trimmed V and J ends, which lost 3 bases and 4 bases, there was a span of 15 bases. CDR3 length: 15 amino acids.

This chain uses TRBV24-1 with TRBJ2-7; TRBD1 matches at 10 bases. The V segment lost 5 bases and the J segment 4 bases; nucleotides outside the gene matches: 7. Germline lookup yields CDR1 KGHDR and CDR2 SFDVKD. The CDR3 runs to 15 residues. The CDR3 here is CATSGSTGGQYEQYF. CDR3 bases: TGTGCCACCAGTGGTTCGACAGGGGGCCAGTACGAGCAGTACTTC.

This rearrangement joins TRBV7-9 to TRBJ2-1, with 7 positions matching TRBD2. Germline CDR1 reads SEHNR; CDR2 reads FQNEAQ (reference sequence). The CDR3 length is 14 residues. With V trimmed by 5 bases and J by 9 bases, 10 bases remained unmatched. CDR3 protein: CASSNQRGRVEQFF. DNA for the CDR3: TGTGCCAGCAGCAACCAACGAGGGAGGGTTGAGCAGTTCTTC. Filled out from reference TRBV7-9 and TRBJ2-1, the complete variable domain reads DTGVSQNPRHKITKRGQNVTFRCDPISEHNRLYWYRQTLGQGPEFLTYFQNEAQLEKSRLLSDRFSAERPKGSFSTLEIQRTEQGDSAMYLCASSNQRGRVEQFFGPGTRLTVL.

The rearrangement links TRBV6-5 to TRBJ1-5; maybe TRBD1 (5 bases). The CDR3 has 15 residues. Trimming took 0 bases from V and 7 from J, leaving 13 bases between them. CDR1 and CDR2 from the germline V gene are MNHEY and SVGAGI. CDR3 DNA: TGTGCCAGCAGTTACTCGAGCAGGGCCCCCCAGCCCCAGCATTTT. Its protein product is CASSYSSRAPQPQHF.

The chain recombines TRBV6-5 with TRBJ1-6; 9 nucleotides agree with TRBD1. The germline V gene has CDR1 MNHEY and CDR2 SVGAGI. V lost 4 bases and J lost 2; bases outside the gene matches: 6. This CDR3 has 17 residues. The CDR3 coding sequence is TGTGCCAGCAGTTCGACCGGGACAGGGACCTATAATTCACCCCTCCACTTT. Its translation is CASSSTGTGTYNSPLHF.

The chain links TRBV24-1 to TRBJ2-5; 9 bases agree with TRBD1. The CDR3 runs to 16 residues. The trim removed 4 bases at V and 3 bases at J, leaving 8 bases unmatched. Germline V gene lookup returns CDR1 KGHDR and CDR2 SFDVKD. The CDR3 reads CATSEGQGGSEETQYF. In DNA, the CDR3 is TGTGCCACCAGTGAGGGACAGGGTGGTTCCGAAGAGACCCAGTACTTC.